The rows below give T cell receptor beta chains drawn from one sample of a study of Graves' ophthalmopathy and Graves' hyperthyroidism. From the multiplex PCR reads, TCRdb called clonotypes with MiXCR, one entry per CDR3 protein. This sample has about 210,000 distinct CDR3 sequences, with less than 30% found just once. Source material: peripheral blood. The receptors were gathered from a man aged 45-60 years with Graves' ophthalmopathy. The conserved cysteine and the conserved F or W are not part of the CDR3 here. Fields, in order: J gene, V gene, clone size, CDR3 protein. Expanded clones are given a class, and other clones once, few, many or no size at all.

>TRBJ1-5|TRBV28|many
ASSRYGGGQPQH
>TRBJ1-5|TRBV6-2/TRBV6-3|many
ASSYVGDQPQH
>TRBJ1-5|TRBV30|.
AWSPAGQPQH
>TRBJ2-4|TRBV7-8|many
ASSLGGGQGENIQY
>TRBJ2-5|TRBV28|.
ASSQDWLAGAETQY
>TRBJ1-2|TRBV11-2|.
ASSPEVGQKSYGYT
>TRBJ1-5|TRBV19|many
ATTDTSGFFSNQPQH
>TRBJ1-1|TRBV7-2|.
ASSFQQNTEAF
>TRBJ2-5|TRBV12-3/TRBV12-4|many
ASSWGTGLYQETQY
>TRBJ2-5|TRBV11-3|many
ASSLAGLETQY
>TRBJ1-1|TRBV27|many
ASSISFGAEAF
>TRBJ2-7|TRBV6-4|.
PSTGRRSYEQY
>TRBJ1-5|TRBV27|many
ASSSRGQSNQPQH
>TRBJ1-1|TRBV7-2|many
ASSSPGASTEAF
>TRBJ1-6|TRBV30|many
ALGTENSPLH